A single sample is the source of the 26 T cell receptor beta chains below, sequenced in a study of blood T cell repertoires in COVID-19. The repertoire was sequenced with immunoSEQ multiplex PCR; TCRdb's copy has only in-frame clones and lacks some. The data contain about 250,000 clones, roughly 89% of them singletons. The sequenced sample was peripheral blood. These receptors were obtained from a woman in her twenties or thirties with active or convalescent COVID-19.

The gene calls are TRBV4-3 and TRBJ1-2; D might be TRBD1 (5 bases). Germline CDR1 reads LGHNA; CDR2 reads YSLEER. The CDR3 is made up of 15 amino acids. Trimming left V 4 bases short and J 3 bases short, with 15 bases between. In nucleotides, the CDR3 is TGCGCCAGCAGCCTTCAGACGGGGGTAGACTATGGCTACACCTTC. Protein sequence: CASSLQTGVDYGYTF.

The J gene is TRBJ2-3, the V gene TRBV6-2 or TRBV6-3, with D perhaps TRBD1 (6 bases). The CDR3 has 14 amino acids. The germline V gene has CDR1 MNHEY and CDR2 SVGEGT. Trimming pared 6 bases from V and 4 bases from J, leaving 14 bases between. The CDR3 loop is CASSSTGTADTQYF. The CDR3 nucleotides read TGTGCCAGCAGCAGTACAGGGACCGCAGATACGCAGTATTTT.

The V call is TRBV30, the J call TRBJ2-5, with 14 bases aligning to TRBD2. Germline V gives CDR1 GTSNPN, CDR2 SVGIG (reference sequence). The CDR3 has 16 amino acids. V lost 5 bases, J lost 4 bases, and 9 bases stayed unmatched. DNA of the CDR3: TGTGCCTGGGCTAAAGGGACTAGCGGGGGTTTAGAGACCCAGTACTTC. This sequence encodes CAWAKGTSGGLETQYF.

The rearrangement uses TRBV7-2 and TRBJ2-7; D is ambiguous. With 4 bases removed from V and 7 bases from J, the gap between germline ends came to 11 bases. Germline assignment: CDR1 SGHTA and CDR2 FQGNSA. The CDR3 runs 12 residues. CDR3 loop: CASSSQFAEQYF. The CDR3 DNA sequence: TGTGCCAGCAGCTCCCAATTTGCGGAGCAGTACTTC.

V is TRBV6-5 and J is TRBJ1-3; 11 bases fit TRBD1. CDR1 is MNHEY, CDR2 SVGAGI, per germline. With 6 bases clipped from V and 2 bases from J, the junction kept 3 bases outside the gene matches. This CDR3 region has 15 residues. CDR3 DNA: TGTGCCAGCAGCGGACAGGGGGCGACTGGAAACACCATATATTTT. This translates into CASSGQGATGNTIYF.

This chain links TRBV4-1 with TRBJ2-6; 10 bases are a match to TRBD1. This CDR3 has 19 residues. With V trimmed by 0 bases and J by 4 bases, 9 bases remained unmatched. CDR1 is MGHRA, CDR2 YSYEKL, per germline. CDR3 coding DNA: TGCGCCAGCAGCCAAGATCTAGGACAGGGGGTTTTCGGGGCCAACGTCCTGACTTTC. This translates into CASSQDLGQGVFGANVLTF.

The rearrangement uses TRBV19 and TRBJ2-7; 10 nucleotides match TRBD1. CDR1 and CDR2 (germline): LNHDA, SQIVND (reference sequence). The CDR3 runs 14 residues. V lost 5 bases and J lost 5; bases outside the gene matches: 6. The CDR3 coding sequence is TGTGCCAGTAGTCTCGGGACAGGGGTCGACGAGCAGTACTTC. Protein product: CASSLGTGVDEQYF.

The J gene is TRBJ2-2, the V gene TRBV5-1; 7 bases map to TRBD1. The CDR3 runs to 14 residues. The germline CDR1 and CDR2 sequences are SGHRS and YFSETQ. For the CDR3, the DNA is TGCGCTATCCGACAGGGCTCTAACACCGGGGAGCTGTTTTTT. This gives the protein CAIRQGSNTGELFF.

This clone was recorded once. This sequence joins TRBV10-1 and TRBJ2-7; 7 bases agree with TRBD1. This CDR3 spans 14 amino acids. Trimming took 2 bases from V and 5 from J; bases not matched to a gene: 6. Looked up from germline, CDR1 is WNHNN and CDR2 is SYGVQD (reference sequence). CDR3 coding DNA: TGCGCCAGCAGTGAGGGGGCAGGGGGTAACGAGCAGTACTTC. Its translation: CASSEGAGGNEQYF.

This chain joins TRBV7-2 and TRBJ2-1; D is undetermined. Looked up from germline, CDR1 is SGHTA and CDR2 is FQGNSA. The CDR3 length is 16 residues. Deletions cut 7 bases from V and 0 bases from J, with 16 bases between. The CDR3 nucleotides are TGTGCCAGCACCCCAACCCCCGCGAGCTCCTACAATGAGCAGTTCTTC. Amino acids: CASTPTPASSYNEQFF.

This chain connects TRBV5-1 to TRBJ2-2; TRBD2 agrees at 10 bases. J gave up 4 bases and V 0 bases, and 6 bases lay outside the gene matches. The CDR3 sequence is 17 residues long. The V gene's germline CDR1 is SGHRS and CDR2 YFSETQ. CDR3 protein: CASSLEASGGFTGELFF. The DNA for the CDR3 is TGCGCCAGCAGCTTGGAGGCTAGCGGGGGTTTCACCGGGGAGCTGTTTTTT.

The gene calls are TRBV5-4 and TRBJ2-4, with 10 bases that match TRBD2. This CDR3 has 15 amino acids. After removal of 5 bases from V and 3 bases from J, the junction contained 5 bases not matched to a gene. Germline V gene lookup returns CDR1 SGHNT and CDR2 YYREEE (reference sequence). The CDR3 DNA is TGTGCCAGCAGTCTAGCGGGGGCCGTCAAAAACATTCAGTACTTC. Its protein is CASSLAGAVKNIQYF.

The sample holds a few counts of this clone. The CDR3 nucleotides read TGTGCCAGCAGTGAAGGGACAGGGACTGAAAAACTGTTTTTT. Translated: CASSEGTGTEKLFF. The chain is built from TRBV6-1 and TRBJ1-4, with 8 bases aligning to TRBD1. CDR1 and CDR2 (germline): MNHNS, SASEGT. This CDR3 contains 14 residues. Trimming at V came to 1 base and at J to 7 bases, leaving 2 bases not matched to a gene.

The genes are TRBV5-4 and TRBJ2-5; D is unresolved. CDR1 is SGHNT and CDR2 is YYREEE in the germline V gene (reference sequence). This CDR3 is 14 amino acids long. The ends were cut back, 3 bases at V and 2 bases at J, with 11 bases in the middle. CDR3 DNA sequence: TGTGCCAGCAGCTCCGGAGACTCTCAAGAGACCCAGTACTTC. Protein: CASSSGDSQETQYF.

In the case of this clone: Other DNA sequences in the sample encode the same CDR3. The gene calls are TRBV19 and TRBJ1-2; no definite D call. Trimming removed 0 bases from V and 2 bases from J, with 4 bases in between. This CDR3 spans 13 amino acids. Germline V gene lookup returns CDR1 LNHDA and CDR2 SQIVND (reference sequence). Here the CDR3 DNA reads TGTGCCAGTAGTATAGAGCGGAACTATGGCTACACCTTC. This gives the protein CASSIERNYGYTF. The full variable domain, its missing parts supplied by reference TRBV19 and TRBJ1-2, is DGGITQSPKYLFRKEGQNVTLSCEQNLNHDAMYWYRQDPGQGLRLIYYSQIVNDFQKGDIAEGYSVSREKKESFPLTVTSAQKNPTAFYLCASSIERNYGYTFGSGTRLTVV.

This sequence joins TRBV6-6 and TRBJ2-1, with TRBD2 matching over 12 bases. The CDR3 covers 17 residues. V was clipped by 6 bases and J by 0 bases; unmatched bases: 6. Germline lookup yields CDR1 MNHNY and CDR2 SVGAGI (reference sequence). The CDR3 nucleotides read TGTGCCAGCAGACGAGGACTAGCGGGGTACTCCTACAATGAGCAGTTCTTC. It codes for CASRRGLAGYSYNEQFF.

CDR3 amino acids: CASSLLTGTGANVLTF. The CDR3 nucleotides read TGTGCCAGCAGCTTGTTGACAGGGACGGGGGCCAACGTCCTGACTTTC. This chain uses TRBV5-4 with TRBJ2-6, with TRBD1 matching over 7 bases. Germline-derived CDR1 and CDR2 are SGHNT and YYREEE (reference sequence). J was trimmed by 4 bases and V by 1 base; bases with no gene match: 5. The CDR3 sequence is 16 residues long.

DNA for the CDR3: TGTGCCAGCAGCTTGCCACCAGGGTTGATGTCCTACAATGAGCAGTTCTTC. Protein sequence: CASSLPPGLMSYNEQFF. The rearrangement uses TRBV5-4 and TRBJ2-1; weak D call: TRBD1 (5 bases). V lost 1 base and J lost 1, with 15 bases in between. There are 17 residues in the CDR3. CDR1 and CDR2 from the germline V gene are SGHNT and YYREEE (reference sequence).

The chain has TRBV2 and TRBJ1-6; possible D gene TRBD1, 5 bases. This CDR3 has 16 residues. Germline V gene sequence: CDR1 SNHLY, CDR2 FYNNEI. V dropped 2 bases and J dropped 10 bases, with 18 bases sitting between them. The CDR3 here is CASSETRTQGRSPLHF. In DNA, the CDR3 is TGTGCCAGCAGTGAAACGAGGACGCAGGGAAGATCACCCCTCCACTTT.

This clone has a handful of counts. V usage is TRBV7-9 and J usage is TRBJ2-7; maybe TRBD2 (6 bases). The CDR3 loop spans 17 amino acids. CDR1 and CDR2 (germline): SEHNR, FQNEAQ (reference sequence). V lost 1 base to trimming and J lost 0 bases, with 16 bases between them. CDR3 DNA: TGTGCCAGCAGCTTAGTAAAGGGACTTGTGAGCTCCTACGAGCAGTACTTC. Translated, it gives CASSLVKGLVSSYEQYF.

CDR3 bases: TGCGCCAGCAGCTTAGCACAGGGGGCGAGGGATACGCAGTATTTT. Its protein is CASSLAQGARDTQYF. The J gene is TRBJ2-3, the V gene TRBV5-1; TRBD1 agrees at 9 bases. The CDR3 is made up of 15 amino acids. Germline CDR1 reads SGHRS; CDR2 reads YFSETQ. With V trimmed by 2 bases and J by 6 bases, 7 bases remained unmatched.

The V and J genes are TRBV5-1 and TRBJ2-3; tentatively, D is TRBD1 (5 bases). V was cut by 4 bases and J by 0 bases, with 12 bases left in between. The CDR3 has 15 residues. Germline CDR1 is SGHRS and CDR2 is YFSETQ. The chain's CDR3 is CASSATGESTDTQYF. The CDR3 DNA reads as TGCGCCAGCAGCGCCACAGGAGAAAGCACAGATACGCAGTATTTT.

This clone was detected a few times. The chain is built from TRBV7-9 and TRBJ2-1; D ambiguous. The V end lost 3 bases, the J end lost 4 bases, and 13 bases lay between the germline ends. There are 15 residues in the CDR3. Germline CDR1 and CDR2: SEHNR and FQNEAQ (reference sequence). The CDR3 loop reads CASSLEIPIYNEQFF. For the CDR3, the DNA is TGTGCCAGCAGCTTGGAGATCCCGATTTACAATGAGCAGTTCTTC.

In this sample, this clone turned up a few times. CDR3 in DNA: TGCGCCAGCAGCTTCCAGGGAGGTACTGGCGAGCAGTACTTC. It is translated as CASSFQGGTGEQYF. The V gene is TRBV5-1, the J gene TRBJ2-7; tentatively, D is TRBD2 (6 bases). The CDR3 is 14 residues long. With 2 bases removed from V and 6 bases from J, the gap between germline ends came to 15 bases. Germline V gene lookup returns CDR1 SGHRS and CDR2 YFSETQ.

The rearrangement uses TRBV28 and TRBJ1-6, with 8 bases identical to TRBD1. J lost 5 bases, V lost 10 bases, and 4 bases had no gene match. This CDR3 has 13 residues. Germline V lookup: CDR1 MDHEN, CDR2 SYDVKM. This CDR3 reads CATQDRDNSPLHF. CDR3 bases: TGTGCCACCCAGGACAGGGATAATTCACCCCTCCACTTT.

This clone came up a few times. The chain carries TRBV27 and TRBJ2-1; 11 positions agree with TRBD2. CDR1 and CDR2 (germline): MNHEY, SMNVEV (reference sequence). J gave up 9 bases and V 5 bases, and 12 bases lay outside the gene matches. This CDR3 has 16 amino acids. The CDR3 reads CASSPLAGGLQSEQFF. The CDR3 DNA is TGTGCCAGCAGTCCGTTAGCGGGGGGGCTACAAAGTGAGCAGTTCTTC.